This T cell receptor (beta chain) was sequenced for a study of early T cells in non-severe SARS-CoV-2 infection. Study-level information: Sequencing used unsorted whole-blood bulk RNA, so chains lack pairing.

The TCR library protocol attached unique molecular identifiers to the individual cDNA molecules. TCRdb analysed the 5' RACE reads with MiXCR anew, one entry per CDR3 protein. This table has more than 70,000 distinct CDR3 sequences, approximately 13% appearing once. The junction had 10 bases not matched to a gene; V was cut back by 4 bases and J by 2 bases. Germline CDR1 and CDR2: KGHSH and LQKENI. The CDR3 loop spans 16 amino acids. This receptor was obtained from an adult who was a healthcare worker with PCR-confirmed SARS-CoV-2 infection or an uninfected control (not recorded which). Material for sequencing was whole blood. This sequence joins TRBV18 and TRBJ1-1; the match to TRBD1 covers 7 bases. The CDR3 DNA follows: TGTGCCAGCTCACAGGGGGCAGGGGAACGAAACACTGAAGCTTTCTTT. Residues: CASSQGAGERNTEAFF.